Below, one TCR beta chain is given with its context. Its antigen remains unknown. The length of the CDR3 is 16 residues. Germline V gives CDR1 SGHTA, CDR2 FQGNSA. V dropped 5 bases and J dropped 1 base, with 17 bases sitting between them. Described time point: technical triplicate 2. The unsorted libraries had their origin in 2 million PBMCs stored at -80 C. As for the cDNA, it was generated by 5'RACE with 10-nucleotide random UMIs. In every sequencing run, more than 200 million TCR-beta sequences were generated from 15-18 subjects. MiXCR was run by TCRdb on the 5' RACE reads, yielding one entry per CDR3 protein. The sample yields about 59,000 distinct CDR3 sequences, around 24% seen once. This entry comes from a study of neurological immune-mediated disorders. General observations from the study: None of the CDR3 amino acid sequences of expanded clones recurred across subjects, suggesting private repertoires in all groups.

Specimen: PBMCs. This clonotype originated in a man aged 55 to 70 with HTLV-1-associated myelopathy (HAM/TSP). The chain carries TRBV7-2 and TRBJ1-1; possibly TRBD1 for D (6 bases). The CDR3, as DNA: TGTGCCAGCAGCCTGACGGGAAGGGGGGCGAACACTGAAGCTTTCTTT. Encoded protein: CASSLTGRGANTEAFF.